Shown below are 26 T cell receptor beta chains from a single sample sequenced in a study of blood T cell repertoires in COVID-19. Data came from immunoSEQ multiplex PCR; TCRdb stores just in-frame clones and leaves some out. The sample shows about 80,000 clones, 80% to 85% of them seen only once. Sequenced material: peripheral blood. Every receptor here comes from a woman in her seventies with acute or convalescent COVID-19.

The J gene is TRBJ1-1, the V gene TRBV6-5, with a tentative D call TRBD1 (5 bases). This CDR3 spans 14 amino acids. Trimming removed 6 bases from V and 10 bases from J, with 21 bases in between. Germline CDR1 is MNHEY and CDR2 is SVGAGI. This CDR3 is CASRLGERGGGAFF. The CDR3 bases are TGTGCCAGCAGGTTGGGGGAACGGGGCGGGGGAGCTTTCTTT.

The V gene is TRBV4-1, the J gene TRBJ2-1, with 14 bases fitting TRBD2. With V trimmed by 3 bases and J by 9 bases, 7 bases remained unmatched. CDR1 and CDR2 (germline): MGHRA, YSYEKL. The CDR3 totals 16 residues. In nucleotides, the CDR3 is TGCGCCAGCAGCCATCCCGGGACTAGCGGGAGTGGTGAGCAGTTCTTC. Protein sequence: CASSHPGTSGSGEQFF.

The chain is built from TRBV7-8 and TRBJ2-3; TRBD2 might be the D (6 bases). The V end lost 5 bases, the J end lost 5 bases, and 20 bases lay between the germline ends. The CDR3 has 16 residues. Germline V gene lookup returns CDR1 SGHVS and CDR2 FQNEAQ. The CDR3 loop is CASSLTGRGPGDTQYF. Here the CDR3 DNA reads TGTGCCAGCAGCCTCACCGGGCGGGGCCCTGGAGATACGCAGTATTTT.

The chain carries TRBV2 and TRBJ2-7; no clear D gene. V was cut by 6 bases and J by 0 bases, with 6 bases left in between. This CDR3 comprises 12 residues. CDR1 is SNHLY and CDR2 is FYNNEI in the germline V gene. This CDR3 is CASSYSSYEQYF. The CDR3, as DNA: TGTGCCAGCAGCTACAGCTCCTACGAGCAGTACTTC.

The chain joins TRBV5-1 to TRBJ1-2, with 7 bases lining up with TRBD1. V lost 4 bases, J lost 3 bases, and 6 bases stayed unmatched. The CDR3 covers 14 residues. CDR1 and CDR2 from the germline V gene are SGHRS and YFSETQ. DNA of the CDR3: TGCGCCAGCAGCCGGGATACAGGGGACTATGGCTACACCTTC. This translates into CASSRDTGDYGYTF. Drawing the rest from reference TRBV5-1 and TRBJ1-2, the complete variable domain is KAGVTQTPRYLIKTRGQQVTLSCSPISGHRSVSWYQQTPGQGLQFLFEYFSETQRNKGNFPGRFSGRQFSNSRSEMNVSTLELGDSALYLCASSRDTGDYGYTFGSGTRLTVV.

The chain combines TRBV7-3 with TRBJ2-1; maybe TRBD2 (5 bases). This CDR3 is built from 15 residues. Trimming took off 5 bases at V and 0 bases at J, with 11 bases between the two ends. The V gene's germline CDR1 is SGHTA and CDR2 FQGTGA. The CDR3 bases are TGTGCCAGCAGCCCGAACCGGGACTCCTACAATGAGCAGTTCTTC. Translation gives CASSPNRDSYNEQFF.

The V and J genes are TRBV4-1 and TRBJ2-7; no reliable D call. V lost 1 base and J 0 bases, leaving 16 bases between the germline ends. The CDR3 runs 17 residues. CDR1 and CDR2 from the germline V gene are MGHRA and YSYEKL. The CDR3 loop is CASSQGATPNYSYEQYF. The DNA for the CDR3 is TGCGCCAGCAGCCAAGGGGCTACTCCCAATTACTCCTACGAGCAGTACTTC.

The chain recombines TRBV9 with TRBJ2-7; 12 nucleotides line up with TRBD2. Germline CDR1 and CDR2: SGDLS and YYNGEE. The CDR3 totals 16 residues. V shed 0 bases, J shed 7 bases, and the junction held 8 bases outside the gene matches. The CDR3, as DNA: TGTGCCAGCAGCGTAGGGGCTAGCGGGAGGGCCGGGGAGCAGTACTTC. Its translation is CASSVGASGRAGEQYF.

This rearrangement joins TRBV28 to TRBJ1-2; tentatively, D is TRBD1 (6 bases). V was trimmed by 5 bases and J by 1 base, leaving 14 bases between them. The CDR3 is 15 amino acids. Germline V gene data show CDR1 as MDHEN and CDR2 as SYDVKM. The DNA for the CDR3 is TGTGCCAGCAGTCCCGCGACAGGACTTAACTATGGCTACACCTTC. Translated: CASSPATGLNYGYTF.

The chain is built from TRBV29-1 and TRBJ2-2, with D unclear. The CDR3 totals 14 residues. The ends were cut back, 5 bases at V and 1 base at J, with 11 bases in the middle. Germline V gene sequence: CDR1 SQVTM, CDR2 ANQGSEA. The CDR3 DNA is TGCAGCGTTCAGGTTCCGCGGAACACCGGGGAGCTGTTTTTT. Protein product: CSVQVPRNTGELFF.

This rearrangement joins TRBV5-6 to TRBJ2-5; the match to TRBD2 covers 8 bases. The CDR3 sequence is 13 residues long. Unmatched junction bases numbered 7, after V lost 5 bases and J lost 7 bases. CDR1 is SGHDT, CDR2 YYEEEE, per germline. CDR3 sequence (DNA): TGTGCCAGCAGGCGGACTAGCCGAGCGACCCAGTACTTC. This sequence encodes CASRRTSRATQYF.

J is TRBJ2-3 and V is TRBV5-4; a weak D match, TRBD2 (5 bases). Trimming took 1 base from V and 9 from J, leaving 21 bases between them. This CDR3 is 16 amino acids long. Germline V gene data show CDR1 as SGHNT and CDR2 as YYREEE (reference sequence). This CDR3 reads CASSLIGSRTEGTQYF. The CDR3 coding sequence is TGTGCCAGCAGCTTGATTGGGAGCAGGACTGAGGGCACGCAGTATTTT.

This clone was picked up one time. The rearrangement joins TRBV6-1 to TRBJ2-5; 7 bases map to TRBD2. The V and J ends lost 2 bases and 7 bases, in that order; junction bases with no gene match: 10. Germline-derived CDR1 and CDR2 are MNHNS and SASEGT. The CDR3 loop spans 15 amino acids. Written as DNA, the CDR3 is TGTGCCAGCAGTGAATCCTCAGGGACGGGGGGGACCCAGTACTTC. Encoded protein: CASSESSGTGGTQYF.

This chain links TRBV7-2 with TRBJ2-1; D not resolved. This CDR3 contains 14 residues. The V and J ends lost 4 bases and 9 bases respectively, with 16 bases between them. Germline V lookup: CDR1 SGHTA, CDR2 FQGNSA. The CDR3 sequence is CASSSWVRSGEQFF. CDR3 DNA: TGTGCCAGCAGCTCCTGGGTTCGATCGGGTGAGCAGTTCTTC.

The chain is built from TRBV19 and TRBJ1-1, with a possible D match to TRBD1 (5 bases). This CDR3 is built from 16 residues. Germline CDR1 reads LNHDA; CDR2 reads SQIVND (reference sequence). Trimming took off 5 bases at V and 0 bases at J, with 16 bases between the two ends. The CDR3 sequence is CASSHRQRPMNTEAFF. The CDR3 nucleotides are TGTGCCAGTAGTCACCGACAGCGCCCCATGAACACTGAAGCTTTCTTT.

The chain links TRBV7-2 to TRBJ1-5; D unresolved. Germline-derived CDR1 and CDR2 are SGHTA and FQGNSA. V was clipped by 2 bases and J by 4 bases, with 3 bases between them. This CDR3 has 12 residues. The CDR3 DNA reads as TGTGCCAGCAGCTTACCGAATCAGCCCCAGCATTTT. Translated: CASSLPNQPQHF.

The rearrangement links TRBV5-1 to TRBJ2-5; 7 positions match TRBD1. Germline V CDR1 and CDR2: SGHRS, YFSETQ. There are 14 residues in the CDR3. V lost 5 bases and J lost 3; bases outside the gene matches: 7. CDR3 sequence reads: CASRFGTAEETQYF. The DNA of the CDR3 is TGCGCCAGCAGATTCGGGACAGCTGAAGAGACCCAGTACTTC.

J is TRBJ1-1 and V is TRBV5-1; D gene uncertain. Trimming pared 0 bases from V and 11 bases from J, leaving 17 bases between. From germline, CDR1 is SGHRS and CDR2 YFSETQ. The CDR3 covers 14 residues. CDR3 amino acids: CASSLESQPRRAFF. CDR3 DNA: TGCGCCAGCAGCTTGGAGAGTCAACCGCGGAGGGCTTTCTTT.

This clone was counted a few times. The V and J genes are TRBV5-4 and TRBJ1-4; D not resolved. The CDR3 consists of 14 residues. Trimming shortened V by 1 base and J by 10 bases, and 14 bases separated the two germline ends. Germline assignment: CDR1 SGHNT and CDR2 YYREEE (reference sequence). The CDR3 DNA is TGTGCCAGCAGCTTGTCTGCGGAAGAGGGAAAACTGTTTTTT. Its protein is CASSLSAEEGKLFF.

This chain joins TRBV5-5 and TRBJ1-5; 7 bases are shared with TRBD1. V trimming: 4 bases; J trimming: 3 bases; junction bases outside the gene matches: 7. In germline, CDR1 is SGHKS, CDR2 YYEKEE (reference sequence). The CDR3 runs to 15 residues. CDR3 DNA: TGTGCCAGCAGCCCCCTCGACAGGGACAATCAGCCCCAGCATTTT. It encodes CASSPLDRDNQPQHF.

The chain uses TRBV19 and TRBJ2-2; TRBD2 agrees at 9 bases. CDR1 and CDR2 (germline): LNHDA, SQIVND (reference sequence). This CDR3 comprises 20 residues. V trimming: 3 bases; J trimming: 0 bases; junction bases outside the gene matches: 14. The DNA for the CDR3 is TGTGCCAGTAGTATCCGATGGTCTAGCGGGGATTATTCGAACACCGGGGAGCTGTTTTTT. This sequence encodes CASSIRWSSGDYSNTGELFF.

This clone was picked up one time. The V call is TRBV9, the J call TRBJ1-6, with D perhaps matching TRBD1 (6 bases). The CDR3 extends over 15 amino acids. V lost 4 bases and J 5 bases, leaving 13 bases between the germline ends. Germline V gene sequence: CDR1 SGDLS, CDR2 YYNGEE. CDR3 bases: TGTGCCAGCAGCCGAGGGGGGGGGAATAATTCACCCCTCCACTTT. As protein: CASSRGGGNNSPLHF.

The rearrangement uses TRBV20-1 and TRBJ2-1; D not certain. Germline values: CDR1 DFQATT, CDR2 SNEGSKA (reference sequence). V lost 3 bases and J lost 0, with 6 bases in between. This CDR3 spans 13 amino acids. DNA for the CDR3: TGCAGTGCTAGTCACAACTCCTACAATGAGCAGTTCTTC. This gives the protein CSASHNSYNEQFF.

CDR3 protein: CASSEPSGVAFF. The CDR3 bases are TGTGCCAGCAGTGAGCCCAGCGGGGTAGCTTTCTTT. This chain uses TRBV2 with TRBJ1-1; D remains ambiguous. Trimming removed 3 bases at V and 10 bases at J, with 12 bases between. The CDR3 consists of 12 residues. Germline V gives CDR1 SNHLY, CDR2 FYNNEI.

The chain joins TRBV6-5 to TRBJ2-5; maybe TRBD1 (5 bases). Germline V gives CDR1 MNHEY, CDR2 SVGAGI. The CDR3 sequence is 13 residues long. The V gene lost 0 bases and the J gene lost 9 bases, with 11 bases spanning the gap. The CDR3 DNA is TGTGCCAGCAGTTACTCGGGGCCGGCGGCCCAGTACTTC. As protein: CASSYSGPAAQYF.

The CDR3 protein is CASSVGGFNYGYTF. Written as DNA, the CDR3 is TGTGCCAGCAGCGTAGGAGGGTTCAACTATGGCTACACCTTC. V is TRBV9 and J is TRBJ1-2; D is unclear. Germline loops: CDR1 SGDLS, CDR2 YYNGEE. V lost 0 bases, J lost 2 bases, and 8 bases lay in between. CDR3 size: 14 residues.